The clone carrying this T cell receptor beta chain was picked up many times. Attachment of unique molecular identifiers to individual cDNA molecules was performed. TCRdb reprocessed the 5' RACE reads with MiXCR, giving one entry per CDR3 protein. The repertoire has 55,000 to 75,000 distinct CDR3 sequences, about 12% of them found once; the top ten carry 3% to 5%. These data come from a study of early T cells in non-severe SARS-CoV-2 infection. The CDR3 consists of 12 residues. The germline V gene has CDR1 SEHNR and CDR2 FQNEAQ (reference sequence). V lost 0 bases and J 9 bases, leaving 6 bases between the germline ends.

Sequences were obtained from whole blood. This sequence originates from an adult who was a healthcare worker with PCR-confirmed SARS-CoV-2 infection or an uninfected control (not recorded which). This chain connects TRBV7-9 to TRBJ2-1; no clear D. The CDR3: CASSLARTEQFF. Written as DNA, the CDR3 is TGTGCCAGCAGCTTAGCCAGGACTGAGCAGTTCTTC.